This T cell receptor beta chain came from a study of shared clonotypes between healthy human individuals (dated by TCRdb to the early 2020s). General notes on the study: The cohort comprised a couple of women and a few men aged 18 to 49 years. For each donor, CD4 naive and CD4 memory were each given three plates, CD8 naive was given two plates, and CD8 memory was given one plate. Per donor, leukapheresis produced somewhere between about 0.94 and 9.5 billion PBMCs. Blood TCR repertoires of about 5 healthy adults were deeply sequenced to estimate repertoire size and the extent of clonotype sharing between individuals. To increase sequencing depth and limit assay-specific biases, TCR repertoire library preparation and sequencing were carried out by different laboratories using diverse techniques.

TCR CDR3 regions were amplified from genomic DNA by multiplex PCR using the deep immunoSEQ assay. Genomic DNA extracted from each cell subset was distributed evenly over all wells of several immunoSEQ 96-well plates, and each plate served as one replicate. For sorted subsets, each replicate PCR was loaded with roughly 190 ng genomic DNA, equivalent to 30,000 or so T cell genomes. The purified libraries were quantified using a Qubit 3.0 fluorometer, sized with a Bioanalyzer 2100, and then quantified again using the KAPA Library Quantification kit. Every immunoSEQ 96-well plate was sequenced on a dedicated single-read 150-cycle Illumina NextSeq 550 flow cell. The paper's processing steps were these. The immunoSEQ output contained only junctional sequences without quality scores, so filtering could not match that applied to full-length reads. To assign V/J genes and CDR3, sequences were annotated against IMGT germline references using PyIR, a Python wrapper for IgBLAST v1.9. Reads were filtered out if the reads had weak V/J assignments (E-value above 1e-6), no CDR3, stop codons, out-of-frame junctions, or ambiguous translated residues. A V3J clonotype was defined by an identical inferred V gene, J gene, and CDR3 amino acid sequence. Percentage overlap between repertoires was calculated by dividing the number of shared unique clonotypes by the size of the smaller repertoire. Repertoire richness was assessed with RTK rarefaction, the Chao1 estimator, and Recon v2.1 estimates of unobserved clonotypes. For all TCRbeta clonotypes obtained by the gDNA method from a handful of donors, generation probabilities were computed with OLGA. TCRdb obtained this table from immuneACCESS and retained in-frame rearrangements with V and J assigned. These tables miss some clones; where compared with another copy, unresolved V genes account for less than half of the shortfall, and the remainder is unexplained. V and J calls plus clone size are reproduced from that table; the DNA served to infer D and trimming. The sample data list roughly 2 million clones, and approximately 94% of these were observed just once. Clones ranked in the top ten supply about 1.1% of the sample.

The germline V gene specifies SGHTA as CDR1 and FQGNSA as CDR2. V was cut back by 3 bases and J by 6 bases, leaving a gap of 12 bases between them. The CDR3, cysteine through phenylalanine, is 13 amino acids long. Of the read, only the CDR3 DNA is kept; its 39 bases are in frame from base 1. CD8 naive samples were obtained by positive selection for CCR7 among CD45RO-negative cells, yielding a CD45RA+CCR7+ population from which TemRA cells were excluded. The donors were healthy, HIV-negative adults with no recently reported acute infections or vaccinations. Every donor was a Caucasian adult residing in Nashville, Tennessee, USA. Blood was obtained by leukapheresis, after which PBMCs were separated by Ficoll-Histopaque density gradient centrifugation and cryopreserved in liquid nitrogen vapor phase. Analytical flow cytometry was used to check the purity and quantity of every magnetically sorted T cell population. From each sorted fraction, genomic DNA was isolated and quantified by UV absorbance on a Nanodrop 2000c.

Note on this clone: The antigen it recognizes is unknown. Per-base quality was not reported, and no clone a single base away is much larger than it.

General findings and caveats noted by the study authors: Sharing across several donors was observed for roughly 5% of naive CD4, about 3.2% of naive CD8, 2% to 2.5% of memory CD4, and around 0.44% of memory CD8 clonotypes. Compared with non-shared clonotypes, the clonotypes found in all four sorted-subset donors had higher generation probabilities. Rarefaction of sorted-subset datasets indicated incomplete sequencing despite the large sequencing depth. Sampling was limited to blood, and TCR repertoires in tissue likely differ from TCR repertoires in blood. Because the study included a small number of donors, the genetic and exposure-history diversity represented was limited. Based on pairwise subsampling, the degree of clonotype sharing among donors was expected to be affected by sequencing depth. Naive subsets generally had larger estimated clonotype richness than memory subsets.

The TCR comes from a man aged 18 to 30 in good health. The material sequenced was naive CD8+ T cells sorted from blood. The cell subset or site label of this sample denotes: CD45RA+CCR7+. The chain was built from TRBV7-2 and TRBJ2-7; the D segment cannot be called with confidence. CDR3 protein: CASSFPTRVEQYF. The DNA sequence reads TGTGCCAGCAGCTTCCCGACCCGGGTCGAGCAGTACTTC. Reference TRBV7-2 and TRBJ2-7 genes cover what lies past the CDR3, so the full variable domain is GAGVSQSPSNKVTEKGKDVELRCDPISGHTALYWYRQSLGQGLEFLIYFQGNSAPDKSGLPSDRFSAERTGGSVSTLTIQRTQQEDSAVYLCASSFPTRVEQYFGPGTRLTVT.